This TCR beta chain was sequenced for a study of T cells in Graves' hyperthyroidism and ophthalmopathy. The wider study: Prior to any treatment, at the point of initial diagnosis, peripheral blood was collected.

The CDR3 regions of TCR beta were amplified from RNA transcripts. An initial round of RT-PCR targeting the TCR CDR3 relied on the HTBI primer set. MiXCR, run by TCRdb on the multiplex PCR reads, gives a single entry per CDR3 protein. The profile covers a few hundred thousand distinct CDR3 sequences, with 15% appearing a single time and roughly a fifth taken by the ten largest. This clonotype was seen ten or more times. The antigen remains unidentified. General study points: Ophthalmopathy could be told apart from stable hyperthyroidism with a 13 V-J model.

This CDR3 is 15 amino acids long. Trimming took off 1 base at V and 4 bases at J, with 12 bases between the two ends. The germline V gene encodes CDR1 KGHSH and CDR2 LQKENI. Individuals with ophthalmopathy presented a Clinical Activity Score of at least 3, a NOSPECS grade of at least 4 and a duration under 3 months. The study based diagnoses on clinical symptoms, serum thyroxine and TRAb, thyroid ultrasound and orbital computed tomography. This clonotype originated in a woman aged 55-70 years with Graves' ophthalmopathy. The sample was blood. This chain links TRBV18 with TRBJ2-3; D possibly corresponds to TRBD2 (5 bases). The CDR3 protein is CASSPQGAAADTQYF. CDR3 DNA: TGTGCCAGCTCACCACAGGGAGCTGCGGCAGATACGCAGTATTTT.